This T cell receptor beta chain was identified during a study of T-cell reconstitution after alpha-beta-depleted transplantation in children. Unique molecular identifiers were incorporated during preparation of the TCRbeta library. TCRdb analysed the PCR reads with MiXCR anew, one entry per CDR3 protein. The data contain almost 500,000 distinct CDR3 sequences, approximately 13% of them singletons. This CDR3 region has 18 residues. Germline V gives CDR1 DFQATT, CDR2 SNEGSKA (reference sequence). The V and J ends lost 4 bases and 8 bases, in that order; junction bases with no gene match: 18. The chain is built from TRBV20-1 and TRBJ2-4; 12 positions agree with TRBD2. The sample was PBMCs from the stem cell graft donor, taken from the stem cell graft. The TCR was taken from a human donor who donated a stem cell graft to a child with combined immunodeficiency. The CDR3 region is CSAIPSSGGARVADIQYF. For the CDR3, the DNA is TGCAGTGCTATCCCCTCTAGCGGGGGGGCCAGGGTCGCGGACATTCAGTACTTC.